These 25 T cell receptor beta chains originate from one sample sequenced in a study of sequential checkpoint blockade in melanoma. Produced via immunoSEQ multiplex PCR; TCRdb's table is partial and in-frame only. The data hold roughly 5,100 clones, with over 65% observed a single time. Treatment meaning: randomized to nivolumab then ipilimumab (arm A) or the reverse (arm B). The sample in question was CD8+ T cells sorted from blood (inferred from file names), obtained from a patient given nivolumab and ipilimumab in sequence. These receptor sequences come from a human donor with melanoma.

The gene calls are TRBV2 and TRBJ2-1; 10 nucleotides align to TRBD2. Germline CDR1 reads SNHLY; CDR2 reads FYNNEI. The CDR3 length is 15 residues. Germline trimming cut 5 bases from V and 9 bases from J; bases unmatched to any gene: 10. DNA of the CDR3: TGTGCCAGCAGTACTTTAGCGGGAGGAGGATTTGAGCAGTTCTTC. Translated, it gives CASSTLAGGGFEQFF.

The V gene is TRBV9, the J gene TRBJ1-4; TRBD1 matches 9 bases. After removal of 4 bases from V and 7 bases from J, the junction contained 11 bases not matched to a gene. The germline V gene encodes CDR1 SGDLS and CDR2 YYNGEE. The CDR3 sequence is 16 residues long. CDR3 DNA: TGTGCCAGCAGCAACTCTCACAGGGGGCCTTTTGAAAAACTGTTTTTT. Translation gives CASSNSHRGPFEKLFF. Combining the CDR3 with reference TRBV9 and TRBJ1-4 gives the whole variable domain DSGVTQTPKHLITATGQRVTLRCSPRSGDLSVYWYQQSLDQGLQFLIQYYNGEERAKGNILERFSAQQFPDLHSELNLSSLELGDSALYFCASSNSHRGPFEKLFFGSGTQLSVL.

This clone has a handful of counts. For the CDR3, the DNA is TGTGCCAGTAGCTTTACAGGGATGCCCGCCTACGAGCAGTACTTC. Translating gives CASSFTGMPAYEQYF. V gene TRBV19 combines with J gene TRBJ2-7, with D tentatively TRBD1 (6 bases). Per the germline V gene, CDR1 is LNHDA and CDR2 is SQIVND (reference sequence). V lost 6 bases and J 2 bases, leaving 17 bases between the germline ends. This CDR3 region has 15 residues.

The V gene is TRBV15, the J gene TRBJ2-3, with 8 bases identical to TRBD1. Unmatched junction bases numbered 2, after V lost 3 bases and J lost 3 bases. Germline V gene sequence: CDR1 LNHNV, CDR2 YYDKDF (reference sequence). The CDR3 covers 14 residues. The CDR3 spells CATSRGQETDTQYF. Here the CDR3 DNA reads TGTGCCACCAGCAGGGGACAGGAAACAGATACGCAGTATTTT.

The V and J genes are TRBV27 and TRBJ2-1; D possibly corresponds to TRBD2 (5 bases). The germline gives CDR1 MNHEY, CDR2 SMNVEV (reference sequence). The germline V and J ends were trimmed by 3 bases and 3 bases, with 6 bases remaining between them. The CDR3 spans 13 residues. DNA of the CDR3: TGTGCCAGCAGTTTCCGGGGCTACAATGAGCAGTTCTTC. Its translation is CASSFRGYNEQFF.

The chain recombines TRBV2 with TRBJ2-7; D is undetermined. CDR1 SNHLY and CDR2 FYNNEI come from the germline V gene. V was clipped by 3 bases and J by 3 bases, with 6 bases between them. The CDR3 spans 12 residues. This chain's CDR3 is CASSENSYEQYF. In nucleotides, the CDR3 is TGTGCCAGCAGTGAGAACAGCTACGAGCAGTACTTC.

The chain carries TRBV4-1 and TRBJ2-1; maybe TRBD1 (6 bases). V was cut by 4 bases and J by 1 base, with 8 bases left in between. The CDR3 totals 14 residues. CDR1 is MGHRA and CDR2 is YSYEKL in the germline V gene. The CDR3 sequence is CASSPTGSYNEQFF. The CDR3 bases are TGCGCCAGCAGCCCGACAGGTTCCTACAATGAGCAGTTCTTC.

The chain recombines TRBV11-2 with TRBJ2-1; 9 nucleotides match TRBD2. The CDR3 has 15 amino acids. CDR1 and CDR2 (germline): SGHAT, FQNNGV. V was clipped by 5 bases and J by 4 bases; unmatched bases: 6. CDR3 bases: TGTGCCAGCAGCGCGCGGACTAGCGCATACAATGAGCAGTTCTTC. Translating it yields CASSARTSAYNEQFF. Filled out from reference TRBV11-2 and TRBJ2-1, the complete variable domain reads EAGVAQSPRYKIIEKRQSVAFWCNPISGHATLYWYQQILGQGPKLLIQFQNNGVVDDSQLPKDRFSAERLKGVDSTLKIQPAKLEDSAVYLCASSARTSAYNEQFFGPGTRLTVL.

The CDR3 bases are TGTGCCAGCAGCTTAGTTAGCGGGAGGGCCCAAGAGACCCAGTACTTC. Translating it yields CASSLVSGRAQETQYF. This chain links TRBV7-6 with TRBJ2-5; 11 nucleotides line up with TRBD2. This CDR3 has 16 amino acids. The germline V gene encodes CDR1 SGHVS and CDR2 FNYEAQ. The J segment lost 1 base and the V segment lost 1 base, leaving 2 bases of the junction unmatched.

The chain employs TRBV27 and TRBJ1-1, with 9 bases fitting TRBD1. Looked up from germline, CDR1 is MNHEY and CDR2 is SMNVEV (reference sequence). Trimming at V came to 6 bases and at J to 4 bases, leaving 12 bases not matched to a gene. The CDR3 extends over 16 amino acids. As DNA, the CDR3 is TGTGCCAGCAGGATGCCGGGACAGGGTTCCCGCACTGAAGCTTTCTTT. Translated, it gives CASRMPGQGSRTEAFF.

This clone was observed a single time. The J gene is TRBJ2-7, the V gene TRBV27; TRBD2 aligns across 8 bases. The V gene end was trimmed by 0 bases and the J gene end by 6 bases; junction bases not matched to a gene: 7. CDR1 is MNHEY and CDR2 is SMNVEV in the germline V gene (reference sequence). CDR3 length: 15 amino acids. CDR3 sequence reads: CASSLSPPLAGEQYF. The CDR3 DNA reads as TGTGCCAGCAGTTTATCCCCCCCTCTAGCGGGCGAGCAGTACTTC.

The rearrangement links TRBV2 to TRBJ1-1, with 7 nucleotides matching TRBD1. The CDR3 totals 14 residues. CDR1 SNHLY and CDR2 FYNNEI come from the germline V gene. Germline trimming cut 5 bases from V and 3 bases from J; bases unmatched to any gene: 6. DNA for the CDR3: TGTGCCAGCAGTCCAGACAGGGTGGACACTGAAGCTTTCTTT. Translating gives CASSPDRVDTEAFF.

This clone came up once. This chain uses TRBV6-5 with TRBJ2-5; 10 bases line up with TRBD2. This CDR3 is built from 15 residues. The germline gives CDR1 MNHEY, CDR2 SVGAGI. J gave up 4 bases and V 2 bases, and 4 bases lay outside the gene matches. CDR3 residues: CASSYGLAGVETQYF. The CDR3 DNA follows: TGTGCCAGCAGTTACGGGCTAGCGGGGGTAGAGACCCAGTACTTC.

V is TRBV7-9 and J is TRBJ2-1; D is perhaps TRBD2 (7 bases). CDR3 length: 16 amino acids. The germline gives CDR1 SEHNR, CDR2 FQNEAQ (reference sequence). The V gene lost 3 bases and the J gene lost 7 bases, with 19 bases spanning the gap. CDR3 nucleotides: TGTGCCAGCAGCTTTTTTAGGGGGGGGGCGGGAAATGAGCAGTTCTTC. It translates to CASSFFRGGAGNEQFF.

This chain joins TRBV7-9 and TRBJ2-7; D possibly corresponds to TRBD2 (6 bases). The CDR3 extends over 13 amino acids. CDR1 SEHNR and CDR2 FQNEAQ come from the germline V gene (reference sequence). V gave up 2 bases and J gave up 6 bases, with 11 bases separating them. CDR3 nucleotide sequence: TGTGCCAGCAGCTTATCGGGGGTGGGCGAGCAGTACTTC. As protein: CASSLSGVGEQYF.

This clone appeared a few times. The rearrangement uses TRBV7-9 and TRBJ2-3; 9 bases fit TRBD2. This CDR3 region has 14 residues. V was pared by 3 bases and J by 4 bases, with 2 bases of the junction left unmatched. The germline V gene encodes CDR1 SEHNR and CDR2 FQNEAQ (reference sequence). The CDR3 here is CASSFSGRADTQYF. DNA for the CDR3: TGTGCCAGCAGCTTTAGCGGGAGAGCAGATACGCAGTATTTT.

This clone was counted between two and nine times. The CDR3 DNA reads as TGTGCCAGCAGCCCTAGGGACTCGGGGAATTCACCCCTCCACTTT. This sequence encodes CASSPRDSGNSPLHF. The chain links TRBV4-2 to TRBJ1-6; weak D call: TRBD1 (5 bases). Germline V gives CDR1 LGHNA, CDR2 YNFKEQ. The V gene lost 4 bases and the J gene lost 7 bases, with 14 bases spanning the gap. The length of the CDR3 is 15 residues.

The genes are TRBV19 and TRBJ2-3, with D unresolved. The CDR3 totals 13 residues. Germline CDR1 is LNHDA and CDR2 is SQIVND (reference sequence). V was trimmed by 3 bases and J by 2 bases, leaving 6 bases between them. The CDR3 protein is CASSIYYTDTQYF. For the CDR3, the DNA is TGTGCCAGTAGTATTTACTACACAGATACGCAGTATTTT.

As regards this clone: Relative to the germline gene, one junction end is altered; a read error may explain this. The CDR3 here is CAGSVGTGGSYEQYF. Here the CDR3 DNA reads TGTGCCGGCAGCGTAGGGACAGGGGGCTCCTACGAGCAGTACTTC. The chain links TRBV9 to TRBJ2-5; 11 bases are shared with TRBD1. The DNA end favors TRBJ2-7, so the J call may be wrong. Germline-derived CDR1 and CDR2 are SGDLS and YYNGEE. The CDR3 is made up of 15 amino acids.

The chain employs TRBV21-1 and TRBJ2-3; no check of the table's D call, TRBD2, against the DNA was made. TRBV21-1 counts as a pseudogene. This CDR3 is 18 amino acids long. CDR3 loop: CASSKVLAGLAGGHTQYF. For the CDR3, the DNA is TGTGCCAGCAGCAAAGTACTAGCGGGACTAGCGGGAGGCCACACGCAGTATTTT.

The rearrangement joins TRBV5-6 to TRBJ2-7; 14 nucleotides line up with TRBD2. Unmatched junction bases numbered 6, after V lost 8 bases and J lost 2 bases. The germline V gene has CDR1 SGHDT and CDR2 YYEEEE. The CDR3 consists of 15 residues. CDR3 amino acids: CASSLTSGGAYEQYF. DNA of the CDR3: TGTGCCAGTAGCCTGACTAGCGGGGGGGCCTACGAGCAGTACTTC.

The sample holds a few counts of this clone. This chain joins TRBV6-1 and TRBJ1-2, with a tentative D call TRBD1 (5 bases). There are 10 residues in the CDR3. V dropped 11 bases and J dropped 7 bases, with 11 bases sitting between them. Germline CDR1 is MNHNS and CDR2 is SASEGT. The CDR3 sequence is CAGGVGGYTF. In DNA, the CDR3 is TGTGCCGGGGGGGTAGGTGGCTACACCTTC.

Regarding this clone: The same CDR3 arises from other DNA sequences in this sample as well. The rearrangement uses TRBV7-9 and TRBJ2-3; 9 nucleotides agree with TRBD2. Losses at the gene ends were 0 bases for V and 0 bases for J; bases not matched to a gene: 1. CDR1 SEHNR and CDR2 FQNEAQ come from the germline V gene (reference sequence). The CDR3 contains 16 residues. The DNA for the CDR3 is TGTGCCAGCAGCTTAGCGGCGGGGGGGAGCACAGATACGCAGTATTTT. As protein: CASSLAAGGSTDTQYF.

The chain is built from TRBV7-2 and TRBJ2-1; a weak D match, TRBD2 (5 bases). Germline lookup yields CDR1 SGHTA and CDR2 FQGNSA. Trimming pared 5 bases from V and 6 bases from J, leaving 20 bases between. This CDR3 has 16 amino acids. This CDR3 reads CASSLRGSRTFNEQFF. The CDR3 DNA reads TGTGCCAGCAGCCTACGAGGGAGCCGGACCTTCAATGAGCAGTTCTTC. The variable domain in full, with the rest retrieved from reference TRBV7-2 and TRBJ2-1, is GAGVSQSPSNKVTEKGKDVELRCDPISGHTALYWYRQSLGQGLEFLIYFQGNSAPDKSGLPSDRFSAERTGGSVSTLTIQRTQQEDSAVYLCASSLRGSRTFNEQFFGPGTRLTVL.

This clone was seen only once. This chain links TRBV29-1 with TRBJ2-2; D uncertain. V was cut by 5 bases and J by 4 bases, with 8 bases left in between. The CDR3 extends over 12 amino acids. Germline-derived CDR1 and CDR2 are SQVTM and ANQGSEA. CDR3 sequence (DNA): TGCAGCGTTTTTTCTCCCACCGGGGAGCTGTTTTTT. Translation gives CSVFSPTGELFF.